The next 6 T cell receptor beta chains were all read from a single sample in a study of blood T cell repertoires in COVID-19. The table came from immunoSEQ multiplex PCR; TCRdb's copy has only in-frame clones and leaves some out. The table lists over 150,000 clones, approximately 80% of them singletons. Input material: peripheral blood. The receptors were gathered from a woman of 80 years or more with acute or convalescent COVID-19.

This chain joins TRBV2 and TRBJ1-5; D uncertain. The germline V gene encodes CDR1 SNHLY and CDR2 FYNNEI. Between the trimmed V and J ends, which lost 3 bases and 3 bases, there was a span of 12 bases. This CDR3 region has 15 residues. CDR3 in amino acids: CASSDMTSPNQPQHF. CDR3 coding DNA: TGTGCCAGCAGTGATATGACATCTCCCAATCAGCCCCAGCATTTT.

The V gene is TRBV29-1, the J gene TRBJ2-1; D is unclear. CDR3 length equals 11 residues. V was clipped by 4 bases and J by 5 bases, with 6 bases between them. CDR1 and CDR2 from the germline V gene are SQVTM and ANQGSEA. Here the CDR3 reads CSVVEHNEQFF. As DNA, the CDR3 is TGCAGCGTTGTCGAGCACAATGAGCAGTTCTTC.

The chain couples TRBV7-2 to TRBJ2-7; D not resolved. There are 11 residues in the CDR3. The V end lost 4 bases, the J end lost 3 bases, and 4 bases lay between the germline ends. CDR1 is SGHTA and CDR2 is FQGNSA in the germline V gene. DNA of the CDR3: TGTGCCAGCAGCTCCATCTACGAGCAGTACTTC. This translates into CASSSIYEQYF.

This clone has just a few counts. The rearrangement joins TRBV30 to TRBJ1-5; D is perhaps TRBD1 (6 bases). V gave up 7 bases and J gave up 4 bases, with 14 bases separating them. Germline lookup yields CDR1 GTSNPN and CDR2 SVGIG (reference sequence). The CDR3 covers 13 residues. The CDR3 sequence: CASSPQGNQPQHF. For the CDR3, the DNA is TGTGCCTCGAGCCCCCAGGGGAATCAGCCCCAGCATTTT.

CDR3 in DNA: TGCGCCAGCAGCCATCGGGACAGTCGGATCGGGGAGCTGTTTTTT. Residues: CASSHRDSRIGELFF. The chain uses TRBV5-1 and TRBJ2-2; TRBD1 aligns across 7 bases. Looked up from germline, CDR1 is SGHRS and CDR2 is YFSETQ. Unmatched junction bases numbered 10, after V lost 4 bases and J lost 7 bases. The CDR3 length is 15 residues.

This clone was counted between two and nine times. The rearrangement links TRBV11-2 to TRBJ1-2; the match to TRBD1 covers 8 bases. Germline CDR1 reads SGHAT; CDR2 reads FQNNGV. Unmatched junction bases numbered 10, after V lost 5 bases and J lost 2 bases. CDR3 length: 16 residues. The chain's CDR3 is CASSPPGQGGNYGYTF. The CDR3 bases are TGTGCCAGCAGCCCTCCCGGACAGGGTGGGAACTATGGCTACACCTTC.